A single sample is the source of the 14 T cell receptor beta chains below, sequenced in a study of T cells in women clearing cervical HPV infection. Generated by immunoSEQ multiplex PCR, the TCRdb table keeps only in-frame clones and is missing some. The table lists 25,000 or so clones, with roughly 9% in the top ten. The sequencing input was blood buffy coat. These TCRs come from a woman between 18 and 70 years old with a cervical HPV16 infection that either progressed to CIN3+ or cleared (not recorded which).

A word on this clone: The read halts 3 residues ahead of the CDR3 end, with the missing end drawn from the germline J gene. Other DNA sequences in the sample encode the same CDR3. The genes are TRBV18 and TRBJ2-3; 7 nucleotides agree with TRBD2. Germline lookup yields CDR1 KGHSH and CDR2 LQKENI. The V gene end was trimmed by 6 bases and the J gene end by 6 bases; junction bases not matched to a gene: 15. This CDR3 has 16 residues. Here the CDR3 reads CASSPQPTSRADTQYF. The part of the CDR3 DNA that was read is TGTGCCAGCTCGCCTCAGCCGACTAGCAGGGCGGATACG.

About this clone itself: The sequence runs out 3 residues before the end of the CDR3; the remainder is reconstructed from the germline J gene. This chain links TRBV5-1 with TRBJ1-2, with 9 bases identical to TRBD1. This CDR3 contains 14 residues. Germline values: CDR1 SGHRS, CDR2 YFSETQ. The ends lost 3 bases at V and 3 bases at J; junction bases unmatched: 3. CDR3: CASSSGQGHYGYTF. The part of the CDR3 DNA that was read is TGCGCCAGCAGCTCGGGACAGGGACACTATGGC.

The CDR3 loop is CASSDVAGGQETQYF. CDR3 bases read: TGTGCCAGCAGTGATGTAGCGGGAGGGCAAGAGACC. The V and J genes are TRBV2 and TRBJ2-5; 11 bases align to TRBD2. With the read ending 3 residues before the CDR3 end, the germline J gene is used to fill in that end. Germline assignment: CDR1 SNHLY and CDR2 FYNNEI. Germline trimming cut 3 bases from V and 2 bases from J; bases unmatched to any gene: 2. The CDR3 has 15 residues.

Note on this clone: Read coverage stops 3 residues before the CDR3 terminus; the germline J gene supplies the remainder. The chain couples TRBV5-1 to TRBJ1-6; TRBD1 aligns across 7 bases. The CDR3 contains 15 residues. The V segment lost 1 base and the J segment 7 bases; nucleotides outside the gene matches: 5. Germline V CDR1 and CDR2: SGHRS, YFSETQ. This CDR3 reads CASSLYWGQNSPLHF. Incomplete CDR3 DNA: TGCGCCAGCAGCTTGTATTGGGGACAGAATTCACCC.

Concerning this clone: With the read ending 3 residues before the CDR3 end, the germline J gene is used to fill in that end. This chain uses TRBV6-1 with TRBJ2-5; perhaps TRBD2 as D (5 bases). The CDR3 contains 14 residues. Germline CDR1 MNHNS, CDR2 SASEGT. The germline V and J ends were trimmed by 4 bases and 7 bases, with 16 bases remaining between them. CDR3 sequence reads: CASSGFQEVGTQYF. Partial CDR3 DNA: TGTGCCAGCAGTGGGTTTCAGGAGGTAGGGACC.

In the case of this clone: The CDR3 end is not reached by the read, which stops 3 residues before it; the germline J gene fills it in. This chain connects TRBV7-9 to TRBJ2-3; D is possibly TRBD1 (6 bases). The CDR3 covers 15 residues. Germline CDR1 SEHNR, CDR2 FQNEAQ (reference sequence). V was clipped by 5 bases and J by 1 base, with 13 bases between them. The covered CDR3 bases are TGTGCCAGCAGCCCCAGGGGTGTAGGCACAGATACG. Translating it yields CASSPRGVGTDT. The full CDR3 protein is CASSPRGVGTDTQYF.

Comments on this clone: One end of the junction is discordant with germline, which a read error may explain. The covered CDR3 bases are TGCGCCAGCAGCCAAGATGTGGCAGGTTCCGACGAG. This translates into CASSQDVAGSDE. The full CDR3 is CASSQDVAGSDEQYF. The genes are TRBV4-2 and TRBJ2-7; D not certain. The read halts 3 residues ahead of the CDR3 end, with the missing end drawn from the germline J gene. CDR1 and CDR2 (germline): LGHNA, YNFKEQ. This CDR3 is built from 15 residues.

Of note for this clone: The read is 3 residues too short to cover the CDR3 end, so that end is filled in from the germline J gene. The rearrangement joins TRBV4-1 to TRBJ2-7; TRBD2 matches at 7 bases. Germline loops: CDR1 MGHRA, CDR2 YSYEKL. The trim removed 5 bases at V and 4 bases at J, leaving 8 bases unmatched. The CDR3 runs 14 residues. The covered CDR3 bases are TGCGCCAGCAGCGCTGCCGGGGGGACTTACGAG. As protein: CASSAAGGTYE. The whole CDR3 is CASSAAGGTYEQYF.

On this clone itself: From the germline J gene comes the end of the CDR3, since the read stops 3 residues before it. This chain joins TRBV10-1 and TRBJ2-1; no clear D. This CDR3 has 15 residues. Trimming shortened V by 0 bases and J by 5 bases, and 11 bases separated the two germline ends. Germline V lookup: CDR1 WNHNN, CDR2 SYGVQD (reference sequence). The CDR3 sequence: CASSESVAQDNEQFF. The sequenced part of the CDR3 DNA is TGCGCCAGCAGTGAGTCGGTAGCCCAAGACAATGAG.

Of note for this clone: Read data end 3 residues before the CDR3 end; the end is taken from the germline J gene. The chain combines TRBV5-1 with TRBJ2-1, with 9 positions matching TRBD1. The CDR3 sequence is 15 residues long. The germline gives CDR1 SGHRS, CDR2 YFSETQ. J lost 2 bases, V lost 4 bases, and 4 bases had no gene match. The CDR3 protein is CASSDGQGPYNEQFF. The sequenced part of the CDR3 DNA is TGCGCCAGCAGCGACGGACAGGGGCCCTACAATGAG.

Regarding this clone: Read sequence stops 3 residues before the CDR3 end, and the germline J gene provides the missing end. The chain is built from TRBV20-1 and TRBJ1-1, with 8 bases fitting TRBD1. Germline CDR1 DFQATT, CDR2 SNEGSKA (reference sequence). This CDR3 spans 13 amino acids. V lost 1 base to trimming and J lost 4 bases; unmatched junction nucleotides: 2. CDR3 sequence: CSARGTGITEAFF. The sequenced CDR3 bases are TGCAGTGCTAGAGGGACAGGGATCACTGAA.

Comments on this clone: The read comes to an end 3 residues before the CDR3 does, leaving the germline J gene to fill in the end. The rearrangement joins TRBV5-1 to TRBJ1-2; TRBD1 matches 12 bases. The germline V gene has CDR1 SGHRS and CDR2 YFSETQ. V shed 4 bases, J shed 2 bases, and the junction held 6 bases outside the gene matches. This CDR3 region has 16 residues. CDR3 region: CASSRGTGGENYGYTF. The sequenced part of the CDR3 DNA is TGCGCCAGCAGCCGGGGGACAGGGGGCGAAAACTATGGC. Together with reference TRBV5-1 and TRBJ1-2, the CDR3 gives the full variable domain: KAGVTQTPRYLIKTRGQQVTLSCSPISGHRSVSWYQQTPGQGLQFLFEYFSETQRNKGNFPGRFSGRQFSNSRSEMNVSTLELGDSALYLCASSRGTGGENYGYTFGSGTRLTVV.

Of note for this clone: The CDR3 end lies 3 residues beyond the end of the read and is filled in from the germline J gene. The chain uses TRBV20-1 and TRBJ2-7; 8 bases map to TRBD1. The CDR3 is 15 residues long. V dropped 3 bases and J dropped 1; count of bases not matched to a gene: 8. Germline V CDR1 and CDR2: DFQATT, SNEGSKA (reference sequence). Incomplete CDR3 DNA: TGCAGTGCTAGGGCGGGTGGGACAGGTTCCTACGAG. Amino acids: CSARAGGTGSYE. The entire CDR3 protein reads CSARAGGTGSYEQYF.

Worth noting for this clone: The sequenced fragment ends 3 residues before the CDR3 boundary, so the rest is inferred from the germline J gene. The rearrangement uses TRBV2 and TRBJ2-3, with a weak D call TRBD1 (6 bases). CDR1 and CDR2 from the germline V gene are SNHLY and FYNNEI. V dropped 6 bases and J dropped 4 bases, with 14 bases sitting between them. The CDR3 extends over 14 amino acids. CDR3 DNA (partial): TGTGCCAGCAGCCTGGACAGACGATCAGATACG. Translation gives CASSLDRRSDT. The full CDR3 reads CASSLDRRSDTQYF.